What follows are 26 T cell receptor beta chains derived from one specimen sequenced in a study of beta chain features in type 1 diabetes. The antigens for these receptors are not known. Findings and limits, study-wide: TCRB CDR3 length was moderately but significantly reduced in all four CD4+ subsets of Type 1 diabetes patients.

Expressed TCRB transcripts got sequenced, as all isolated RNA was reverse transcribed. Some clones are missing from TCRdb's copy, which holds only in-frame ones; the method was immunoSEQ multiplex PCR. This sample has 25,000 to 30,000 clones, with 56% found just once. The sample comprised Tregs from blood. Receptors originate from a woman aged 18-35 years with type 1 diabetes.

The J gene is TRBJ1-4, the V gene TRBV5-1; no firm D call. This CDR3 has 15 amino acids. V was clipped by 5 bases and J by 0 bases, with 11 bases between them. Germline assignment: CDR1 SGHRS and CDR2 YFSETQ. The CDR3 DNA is TGCGCCAGCAGTGGATCGGGGACAACTAATGAAAAACTGTTTTTT. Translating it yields CASSGSGTTNEKLFF.

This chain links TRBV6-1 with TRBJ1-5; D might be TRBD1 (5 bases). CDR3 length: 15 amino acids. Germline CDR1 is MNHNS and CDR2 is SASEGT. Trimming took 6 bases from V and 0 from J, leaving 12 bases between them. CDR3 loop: CASSPTDNSNQPQHF. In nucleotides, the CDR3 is TGTGCCAGCAGCCCGACAGACAATAGCAATCAGCCCCAGCATTTT.

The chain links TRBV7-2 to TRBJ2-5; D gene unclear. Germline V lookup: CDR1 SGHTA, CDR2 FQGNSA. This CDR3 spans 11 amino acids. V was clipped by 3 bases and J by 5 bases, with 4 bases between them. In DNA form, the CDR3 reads TGTGCCAGCAGCTTTCTGGAGACCCAGTACTTC. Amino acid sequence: CASSFLETQYF.

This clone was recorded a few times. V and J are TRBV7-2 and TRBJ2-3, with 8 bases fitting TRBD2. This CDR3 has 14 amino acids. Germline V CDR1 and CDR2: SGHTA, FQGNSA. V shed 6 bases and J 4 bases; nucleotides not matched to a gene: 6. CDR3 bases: TGTGCCAGCAGTAAAGCGGGAGTTGCAGATACGCAGTATTTT. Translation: CASSKAGVADTQYF.

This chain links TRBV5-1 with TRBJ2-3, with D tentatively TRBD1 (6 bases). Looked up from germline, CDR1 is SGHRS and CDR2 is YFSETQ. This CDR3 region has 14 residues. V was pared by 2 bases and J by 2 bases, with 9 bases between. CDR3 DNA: TGCGCCAGCAGCTTCTGGACAGTCACAGATACGCAGTATTTT. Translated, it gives CASSFWTVTDTQYF. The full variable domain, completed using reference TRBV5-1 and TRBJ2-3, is KAGVTQTPRYLIKTRGQQVTLSCSPISGHRSVSWYQQTPGQGLQFLFEYFSETQRNKGNFPGRFSGRQFSNSRSEMNVSTLELGDSALYLCASSFWTVTDTQYFGPGTRLTVL.

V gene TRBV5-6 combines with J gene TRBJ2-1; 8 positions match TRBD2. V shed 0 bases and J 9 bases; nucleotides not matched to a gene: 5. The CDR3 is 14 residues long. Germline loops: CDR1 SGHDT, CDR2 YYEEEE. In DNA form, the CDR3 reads TGTGCCAGCAGCTTGGTCGGACTAGCTAGTGAGCAGTTCTTC. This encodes CASSLVGLASEQFF.

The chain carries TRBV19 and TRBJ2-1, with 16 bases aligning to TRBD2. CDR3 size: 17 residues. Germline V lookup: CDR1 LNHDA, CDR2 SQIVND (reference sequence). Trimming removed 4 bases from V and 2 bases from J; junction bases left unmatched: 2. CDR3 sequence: CASSTGTSGRAYNEQFF. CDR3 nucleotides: TGTGCCAGTAGTACAGGGACTAGCGGGAGGGCCTACAATGAGCAGTTCTTC.

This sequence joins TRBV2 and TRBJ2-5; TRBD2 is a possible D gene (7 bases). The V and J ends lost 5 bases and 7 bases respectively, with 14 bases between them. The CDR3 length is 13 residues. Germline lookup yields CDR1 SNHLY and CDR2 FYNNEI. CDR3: CASSKGGDGTQYF. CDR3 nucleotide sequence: TGTGCCAGCAGTAAGGGGGGGGATGGGACCCAGTACTTC.

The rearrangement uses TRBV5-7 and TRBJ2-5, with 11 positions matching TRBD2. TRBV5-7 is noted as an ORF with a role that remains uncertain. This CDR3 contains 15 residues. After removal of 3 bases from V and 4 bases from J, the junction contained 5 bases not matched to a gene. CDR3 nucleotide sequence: TGTGCCAGCAGCTCGACTAGCGGGAACCGAGAGACCCAGTACTTC. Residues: CASSSTSGNRETQYF.

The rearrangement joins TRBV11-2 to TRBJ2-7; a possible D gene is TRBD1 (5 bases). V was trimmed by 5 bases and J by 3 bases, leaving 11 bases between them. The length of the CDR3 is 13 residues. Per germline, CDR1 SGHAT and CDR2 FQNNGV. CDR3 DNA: TGTGCCAGCAGCACGAACAGGATCTACGAGCAGTACTTC. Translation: CASSTNRIYEQYF. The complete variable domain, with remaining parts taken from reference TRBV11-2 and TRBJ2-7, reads EAGVAQSPRYKIIEKRQSVAFWCNPISGHATLYWYQQILGQGPKLLIQFQNNGVVDDSQLPKDRFSAERLKGVDSTLKIQPAKLEDSAVYLCASSTNRIYEQYFGPGTRLTVT.

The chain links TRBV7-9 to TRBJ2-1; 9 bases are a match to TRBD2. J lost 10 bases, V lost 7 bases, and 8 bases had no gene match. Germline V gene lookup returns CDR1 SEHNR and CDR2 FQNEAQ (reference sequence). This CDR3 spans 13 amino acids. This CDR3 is CASKREEMFEQFF. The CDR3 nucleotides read TGTGCCAGCAAGCGGGAGGAGATGTTCGAGCAGTTCTTC.

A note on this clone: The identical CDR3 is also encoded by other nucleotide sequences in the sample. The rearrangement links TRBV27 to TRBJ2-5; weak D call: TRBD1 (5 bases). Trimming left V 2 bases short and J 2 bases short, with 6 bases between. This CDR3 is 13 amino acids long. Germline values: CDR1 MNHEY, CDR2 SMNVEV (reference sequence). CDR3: CASSLGAQETQYF. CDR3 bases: TGTGCCAGCAGTTTAGGGGCTCAAGAGACCCAGTACTTC.

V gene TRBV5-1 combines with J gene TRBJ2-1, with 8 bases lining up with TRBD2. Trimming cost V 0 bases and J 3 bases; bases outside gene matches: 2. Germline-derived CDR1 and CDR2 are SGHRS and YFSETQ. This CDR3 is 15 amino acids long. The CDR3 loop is CASSLEAGGYNEQFF. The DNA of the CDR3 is TGCGCCAGCAGCTTGGAGGCGGGAGGCTACAATGAGCAGTTCTTC. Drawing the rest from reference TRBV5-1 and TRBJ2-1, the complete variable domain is KAGVTQTPRYLIKTRGQQVTLSCSPISGHRSVSWYQQTPGQGLQFLFEYFSETQRNKGNFPGRFSGRQFSNSRSEMNVSTLELGDSALYLCASSLEAGGYNEQFFGPGTRLTVL.

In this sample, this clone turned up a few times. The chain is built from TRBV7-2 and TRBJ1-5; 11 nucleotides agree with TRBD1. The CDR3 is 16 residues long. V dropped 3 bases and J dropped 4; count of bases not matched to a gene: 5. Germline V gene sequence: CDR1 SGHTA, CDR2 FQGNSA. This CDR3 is CASSLRGQGANQPQHF. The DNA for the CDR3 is TGTGCCAGCAGCTTGCGCGGACAGGGGGCGAATCAGCCCCAGCATTTT.

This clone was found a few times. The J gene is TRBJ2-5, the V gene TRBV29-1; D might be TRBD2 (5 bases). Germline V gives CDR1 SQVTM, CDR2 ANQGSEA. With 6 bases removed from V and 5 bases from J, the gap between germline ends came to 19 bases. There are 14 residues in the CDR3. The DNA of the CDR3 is TGCAGCGTCCGAAGAGGGTTTAACGTGGAGACCCAGTACTTC. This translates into CSVRRGFNVETQYF. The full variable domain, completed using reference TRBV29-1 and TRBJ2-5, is SAVISQKPSRDICQRGTSLTIQCQVDSQVTMMFWYRQQPGQSLTLIATANQGSEATYESGFVIDKFPISRPNLTFSTLTVSNMSPEDSSIYLCSVRRGFNVETQYFGPGTRLLVL.

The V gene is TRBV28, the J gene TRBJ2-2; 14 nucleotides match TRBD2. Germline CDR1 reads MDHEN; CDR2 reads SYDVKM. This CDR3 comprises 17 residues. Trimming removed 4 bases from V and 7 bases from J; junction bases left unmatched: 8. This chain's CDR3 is CASSSPTSGRAHGELFF. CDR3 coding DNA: TGTGCCAGCAGTTCTCCGACTAGCGGGAGGGCCCACGGGGAGCTGTTTTTT.

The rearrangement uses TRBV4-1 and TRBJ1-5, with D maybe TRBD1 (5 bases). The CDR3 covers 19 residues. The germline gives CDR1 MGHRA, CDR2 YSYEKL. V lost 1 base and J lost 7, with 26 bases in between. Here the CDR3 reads CASSQGHGQGGGVSQPQHF. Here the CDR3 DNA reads TGCGCCAGCAGCCAAGGGCACGGCCAGGGTGGAGGGGTGAGCCAGCCCCAGCATTTT.

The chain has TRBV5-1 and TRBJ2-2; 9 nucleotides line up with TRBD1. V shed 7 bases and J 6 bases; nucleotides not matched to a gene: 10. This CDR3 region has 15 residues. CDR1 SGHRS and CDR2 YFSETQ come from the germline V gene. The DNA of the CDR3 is TGCGCCAGCGGTCCGGGACAGGGTAGCGCCGGGGAGCTGTTTTTT. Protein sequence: CASGPGQGSAGELFF.

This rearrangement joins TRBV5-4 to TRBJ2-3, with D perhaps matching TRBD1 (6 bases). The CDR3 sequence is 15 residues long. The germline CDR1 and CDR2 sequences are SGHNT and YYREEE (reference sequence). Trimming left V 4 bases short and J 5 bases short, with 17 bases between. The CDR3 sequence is CASSTNRVPGDTQYF. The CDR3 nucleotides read TGTGCCAGCAGCACCAACAGGGTTCCAGGAGATACGCAGTATTTT.

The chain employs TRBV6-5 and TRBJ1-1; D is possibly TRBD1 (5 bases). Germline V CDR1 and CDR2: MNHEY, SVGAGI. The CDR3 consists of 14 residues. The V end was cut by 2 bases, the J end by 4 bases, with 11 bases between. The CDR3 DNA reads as TGTGCCAGCAGTTACACCGTCCAGGGCACTGAAGCTTTCTTT. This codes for CASSYTVQGTEAFF.

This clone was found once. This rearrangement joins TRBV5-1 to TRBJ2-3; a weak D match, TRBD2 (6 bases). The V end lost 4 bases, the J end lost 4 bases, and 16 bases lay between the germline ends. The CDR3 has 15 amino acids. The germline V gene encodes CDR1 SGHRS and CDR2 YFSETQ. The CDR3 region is CASSRRPGSADTQYF. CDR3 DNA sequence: TGCGCCAGCAGCCGCCGCCCCGGGAGTGCAGATACGCAGTATTTT.

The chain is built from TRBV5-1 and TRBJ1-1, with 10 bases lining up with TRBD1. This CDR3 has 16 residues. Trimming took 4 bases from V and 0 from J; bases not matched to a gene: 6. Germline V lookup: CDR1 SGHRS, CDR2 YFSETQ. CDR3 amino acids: CASSPTGGLMNTEAFF. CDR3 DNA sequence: TGCGCCAGCAGCCCGACAGGGGGCCTCATGAACACTGAAGCTTTCTTT.

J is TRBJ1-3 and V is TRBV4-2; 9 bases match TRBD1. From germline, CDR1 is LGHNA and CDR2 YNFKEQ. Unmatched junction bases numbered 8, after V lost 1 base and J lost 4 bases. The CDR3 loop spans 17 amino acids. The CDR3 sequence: CASSQAILQGAGNTIYF. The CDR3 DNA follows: TGTGCCAGCAGCCAAGCTATATTACAGGGGGCAGGAAACACCATATATTTT.

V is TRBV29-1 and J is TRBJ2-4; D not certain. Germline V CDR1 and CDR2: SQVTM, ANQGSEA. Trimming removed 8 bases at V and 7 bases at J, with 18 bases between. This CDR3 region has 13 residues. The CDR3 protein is CSLRVYYRNIQYF. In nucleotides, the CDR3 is TGCAGCCTTCGGGTCTATTATAGGAACATTCAGTACTTC.

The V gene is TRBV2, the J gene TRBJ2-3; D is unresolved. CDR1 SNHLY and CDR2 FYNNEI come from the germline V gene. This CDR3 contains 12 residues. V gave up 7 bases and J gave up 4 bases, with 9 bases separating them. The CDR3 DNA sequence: TGTGCCAGCACCGCCAGGTCAGATACGCAGTATTTT. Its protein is CASTARSDTQYF.

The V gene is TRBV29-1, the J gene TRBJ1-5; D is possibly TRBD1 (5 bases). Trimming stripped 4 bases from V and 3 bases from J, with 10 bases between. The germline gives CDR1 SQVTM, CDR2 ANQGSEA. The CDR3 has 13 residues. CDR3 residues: CSVGDSLNQPQHF. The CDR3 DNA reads TGCAGCGTTGGCGACAGCCTCAATCAGCCCCAGCATTTT. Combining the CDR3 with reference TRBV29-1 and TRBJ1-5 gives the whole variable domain SAVISQKPSRDICQRGTSLTIQCQVDSQVTMMFWYRQQPGQSLTLIATANQGSEATYESGFVIDKFPISRPNLTFSTLTVSNMSPEDSSIYLCSVGDSLNQPQHFGDGTRLSIL.